This passage covers 23 T cell receptor beta chains from one sample sequenced in a study of CD8+ T cells in alopecia areata. Following RNA extraction, reverse transcription yielded cDNA that acted as the sequencing template. Repertoires were generated with immunoSEQ multiplex PCR, while TCRdb's copy carries only in-frame clones and drops some. Of 150,000 to 200,000 clones in the sample, about three fifths were seen once. Treatment noted: oral pan-JAK inhibitor, 5-10 mg twice daily. This material consisted of CD4+ T cells sorted from blood, taken around week 50, from a patient treated with tofacitinib. The receptors here all came from a human donor with alopecia areata.

About this clone itself: At one boundary the junction diverges from the germline segment, which might be a read error. The rearrangement uses TRBV7-2 and TRBJ2-3, with 9 bases that match TRBD2. Germline loops: CDR1 SGHTA, CDR2 FQGNSA. CDR3 size: 17 residues. The CDR3: CASSIAGATISTDTQYF. The CDR3, as DNA: TGTGCCAGCAGCATAGCGGGGGCCACAATTAGCACAGATACGCAGTATTTT.

The chain has TRBV5-1 and TRBJ2-7; tentative D call: TRBD1 (6 bases). Trimming cost V 0 bases and J 3 bases, with 13 bases left between them. CDR3 length equals 15 residues. CDR1 is SGHRS and CDR2 is YFSETQ in the germline V gene. The DNA for the CDR3 is TGCGCCAGCAGCTTGGCGTCAGGGGTTATCTACGAGCAGTACTTC. Protein sequence: CASSLASGVIYEQYF.

The V gene is TRBV4-1, the J gene TRBJ1-1; D is possibly TRBD1 (5 bases). Trimming removed 1 base at V and 7 bases at J, with 13 bases between. There are 14 residues in the CDR3. Germline CDR1 is MGHRA and CDR2 is YSYEKL. CDR3 loop: CASSQVAGGFEAFF. In DNA form, the CDR3 reads TGCGCCAGCAGCCAAGTCGCTGGGGGTTTTGAAGCTTTCTTT.

J is TRBJ2-7 and V is TRBV10-2; no clear D gene. CDR1 and CDR2 from the germline V gene are WSHSY and SAAADI. V lost 3 bases and J 5 bases, leaving 5 bases between the germline ends. This CDR3 region has 11 residues. CDR3 residues: CASSDLDEQYF. CDR3 in DNA: TGCGCCAGCAGTGATTTGGACGAGCAGTACTTC.

The chain recombines TRBV6-1 with TRBJ1-2; D is uncertain. This CDR3 contains 13 residues. Germline assignment: CDR1 MNHNS and CDR2 SASEGT. Between the trimmed V and J ends, which lost 4 bases and 11 bases, there was a span of 17 bases. The CDR3 coding sequence is TGTGCCAGCAGTGCTGCAGGCGTGAACCAGTACACCTTC. It encodes CASSAAGVNQYTF.

The chain recombines TRBV7-8 with TRBJ2-6; either TRBD1 or TRBD2 may fit D (5 bases each). The germline V gene encodes CDR1 SGHVS and CDR2 FQNEAQ. V gave up 4 bases and J gave up 0 bases, with 13 bases separating them. The length of the CDR3 is 17 residues. DNA of the CDR3: TGTGCCAGCAGCTGGGGGACCCCTCTCTCTGGGGCCAACGTCCTGACTTTC. It specifies CASSWGTPLSGANVLTF.

In DNA, the CDR3 is TGCGCCAGCAGCCAAGATGCGTCCGGGACTACCACCGGGGAGCTGTTTTTT. Amino acids: CASSQDASGTTTGELFF. The gene calls are TRBV4-3 and TRBJ2-2, with 7 nucleotides matching TRBD2. The CDR3 runs to 17 residues. Germline-derived CDR1 and CDR2 are LGHNA and YSLEER. The ends lost 0 bases at V and 4 bases at J; junction bases unmatched: 8.

The rearrangement links TRBV7-2 to TRBJ1-2; 9 bases map to TRBD1. The germline gives CDR1 SGHTA, CDR2 FQGNSA. Trimming cost V 7 bases and J 6 bases; bases outside gene matches: 6. There are 13 residues in the CDR3. In DNA, the CDR3 is TGTGCCAGCACCCCACAGGGGGCGGATGGCTACACCTTC. As protein: CASTPQGADGYTF.

The chain combines TRBV20-1 with TRBJ1-2, with D uncertain. The CDR3 consists of 10 residues. The germline CDR1 and CDR2 sequences are DFQATT and SNEGSKA (reference sequence). V lost 6 bases, J lost 6 bases, and 8 bases lay in between. The CDR3: CSALGDGYTF. The CDR3 coding sequence is TGCAGTGCGTTAGGAGATGGCTACACCTTC.

This clone has just a few counts. CDR3 sequence reads: CASGTGWTEAFF. CDR3 DNA sequence: TGTGCCAGCGGGACAGGGTGGACTGAAGCTTTCTTT. The chain uses TRBV5-6 and TRBJ1-1; 9 nucleotides agree with TRBD1. Germline-derived CDR1 and CDR2 are SGHDT and YYEEEE. CDR3 length: 12 residues. V was pared by 7 bases and J by 5 bases, with 3 bases of the junction left unmatched.

This clone was detected only a few times. V is TRBV4-3 and J is TRBJ2-2; 7 nucleotides agree with TRBD2. The CDR3 has 15 amino acids. The germline V gene encodes CDR1 LGHNA and CDR2 YSLEER. V was pared by 4 bases and J by 5 bases, with 7 bases of the junction left unmatched. Here the CDR3 reads CASSPGDYFTGELFF. CDR3 sequence (DNA): TGCGCCAGCAGCCCGGGGGACTACTTTACCGGGGAGCTGTTTTTT.

This chain uses TRBV29-1 with TRBJ1-1; 9 nucleotides match TRBD1. Germline CDR1 is SQVTM and CDR2 is ANQGSEA. This CDR3 has 14 amino acids. V trimming: 6 bases; J trimming: 6 bases; junction bases outside the gene matches: 11. This CDR3 reads CSVTQGQGLSEAFF. In nucleotides, the CDR3 is TGCAGCGTGACCCAGGGACAGGGATTGTCTGAAGCTTTCTTT.

This chain joins TRBV29-1 and TRBJ1-1; D uncertain. The CDR3 runs to 13 residues. The V end was cut by 4 bases, the J end by 0 bases, with 9 bases between. CDR1 is SQVTM, CDR2 ANQGSEA, per germline. The CDR3 sequence is CSVASSLNTEAFF. CDR3 DNA sequence: TGCAGCGTTGCGTCCAGTTTGAACACTGAAGCTTTCTTT.

The V gene is TRBV25-1, the J gene TRBJ2-1; weak D call: TRBD1 (7 bases). This CDR3 is built from 14 residues. CDR1 is MGHDK, CDR2 SYGVNS, per germline. Trimming stripped 4 bases from V and 4 bases from J, with 11 bases between. CDR3 sequence (DNA): TGTGCCAGCAGTGGCGGGACAGCGTACAATGAGCAGTTCTTC. Protein sequence: CASSGGTAYNEQFF.

J is TRBJ1-6 and V is TRBV7-2; 7 nucleotides match TRBD1. The V gene's germline CDR1 is SGHTA and CDR2 FQGNSA. The junction had 7 bases not matched to a gene; V was cut back by 4 bases and J by 7 bases. This CDR3 contains 15 residues. The CDR3 DNA is TGTGCCAGCAGCTACAGACAGGGCACGAATTCACCCCTCCACTTT. Translating it yields CASSYRQGTNSPLHF.

The V gene is TRBV27, the J gene TRBJ2-7; no clear D. CDR1 and CDR2 (germline): MNHEY, SMNVEV (reference sequence). V was clipped by 4 bases and J by 9 bases, with 16 bases between them. The CDR3 is 13 amino acids. DNA for the CDR3: TGTGCCAGCAGTTCAACGAATCAGGTCCTGCAGTACTTC. It specifies CASSSTNQVLQYF.

The sample holds one count of this clone. The rearrangement links TRBV30 to TRBJ2-3; TRBD1 matches at 8 bases. J lost 5 bases, V lost 4 bases, and 2 bases had no gene match. The germline V gene encodes CDR1 GTSNPN and CDR2 SVGIG (reference sequence). The CDR3 is 12 amino acids. CDR3 DNA sequence: TGTGCCTGGAAAACAGGGGGAGATACGCAGTATTTT. It codes for CAWKTGGDTQYF.

This clone was seen a handful of times. The CDR3 loop is CASSVEAGAPTDTQYF. DNA of the CDR3: TGTGCCAGCAGCGTAGAAGCGGGGGCCCCGACAGATACGCAGTATTTT. The chain uses TRBV9 and TRBJ2-3, with TRBD2 matching 8 bases. The junction had 6 bases not matched to a gene; V was cut back by 0 bases and J by 3 bases. The CDR3 sequence is 16 residues long. Germline-derived CDR1 and CDR2 are SGDLS and YYNGEE.

CDR3 in amino acids: CASSSDRNTEAFF. The CDR3 bases are TGTGCCAGCAGTTCCGACAGGAACACTGAAGCTTTCTTT. The chain uses TRBV7-3 and TRBJ1-1; D might be TRBD1 (5 bases). Germline lookup yields CDR1 SGHTA and CDR2 FQGTGA. This CDR3 has 13 amino acids. Deletions cut 6 bases from V and 1 base from J, with 9 bases between.

The chain employs TRBV29-1 and TRBJ2-1; 7 nucleotides line up with TRBD1. Unmatched junction bases numbered 10, after V lost 7 bases and J lost 1 base. Germline CDR1 reads SQVTM; CDR2 reads ANQGSEA. The CDR3 extends over 15 amino acids. The CDR3 region has the DNA TGCAGCGCCCAACCGACAGGGAAATCCTACAATGAGCAGTTCTTC. Translation gives CSAQPTGKSYNEQFF.

The chain is built from TRBV29-1 and TRBJ1-2; D gene unclear. V was trimmed by 1 base and J by 6 bases, leaving 9 bases between them. CDR3 length: 12 residues. Looked up from germline, CDR1 is SQVTM and CDR2 is ANQGSEA. The DNA for the CDR3 is TGCAGCGTTGAAGCAGGAGGAGATGGCTACACCTTC. It translates to CSVEAGGDGYTF.

This clone was observed at least ten times. The genes are TRBV5-6 and TRBJ1-2; D is perhaps TRBD1 (5 bases). From germline, CDR1 is SGHDT and CDR2 YYEEEE. The CDR3 runs to 13 residues. Trimming cost V 4 bases and J 4 bases, with 11 bases left between them. Here the CDR3 DNA reads TGTGCCAGCAGCCGACCCGACAGCTATGGCTACACCTTC. Translated: CASSRPDSYGYTF.

The chain links TRBV12-5 to TRBJ1-1; 7 bases line up with TRBD1. Germline loops: CDR1 LGHNT, CDR2 FRNRAP. The ends lost 6 bases at V and 0 bases at J; junction bases unmatched: 4. CDR3 length equals 14 residues. Here the CDR3 reads CASGQGRLNTEAFF. The DNA of the CDR3 is TGTGCTAGTGGACAGGGGAGGTTGAACACTGAAGCTTTCTTT. The variable domain in full, completed from reference TRBV12-5 and TRBJ1-1, reads DARVTQTPRHKVTEMGQEVTMRCQPILGHNTVFWYRQTMMQGLELLAYFRNRAPLDDSGMPKDRFSAEMPDATLATLKIQPSEPRDSAVYFCASGQGRLNTEAFFGQGTRLTVV.